The 25 T cell receptor beta chains given below trace back to one sample, sequenced in a study of blood T cell repertoires in COVID-19. Profiling relied on immunoSEQ multiplex PCR, and the TCRdb table lists in-frame clones only, not all of them. The data contain a few hundred thousand clones, 87% of them singletons. Sequenced: PBMCs or T cells enriched from blood (not recorded which). The receptors were sampled from a middle-aged man in a cohort exposed to, infected with or recovered from COVID-19 (not recorded which).

This clone was observed a few times. The rearrangement uses TRBV28 and TRBJ1-5; D is possibly TRBD1 (5 bases). The CDR3 length is 16 residues. With 4 bases removed from V and 7 bases from J, the gap between germline ends came to 20 bases. CDR1 MDHEN and CDR2 SYDVKM come from the germline V gene. CDR3 coding DNA: TGTGCCAGCAGTTCAGCCATGGACAACCGATACCAGCCCCAGCATTTT. Translated: CASSSAMDNRYQPQHF.

This clone has only a few counts. V usage is TRBV6-5 and J usage is TRBJ1-5, with D tentatively TRBD1 (5 bases). The CDR3 spans 15 residues. The germline V gene has CDR1 MNHEY and CDR2 SVGAGI. V gave up 5 bases and J gave up 5 bases, with 16 bases separating them. CDR3 in amino acids: CASSPLAGFDQPQHF. The CDR3 region has the DNA TGTGCCAGCAGTCCCTTAGCAGGGTTTGATCAGCCCCAGCATTTT.

V and J are TRBV13 and TRBJ2-1; 7 bases match TRBD2. The germline V gene has CDR1 PRHDT and CDR2 FYEKMQ (reference sequence). V trimming: 6 bases; J trimming: 7 bases; junction bases outside the gene matches: 9. This CDR3 contains 14 residues. The CDR3: CASREAGIVNEQFF. CDR3 nucleotides: TGTGCCAGCAGGGAAGCGGGGATCGTAAATGAGCAGTTCTTC.

V usage is TRBV9 and J usage is TRBJ2-2; 7 nucleotides match TRBD1. The CDR3 totals 17 residues. V shed 4 bases and J 6 bases; nucleotides not matched to a gene: 15. Germline V gene data show CDR1 as SGDLS and CDR2 as YYNGEE. Written as DNA, the CDR3 is TGTGCCAGCAGCCTAAGATATAGGGACAGTTACCCCGGGGAGCTGTTTTTT. It encodes CASSLRYRDSYPGELFF.

This clone has a single count. The rearrangement links TRBV7-9 to TRBJ1-1; D perhaps matches TRBD1 (6 bases). The V and J ends lost 3 bases and 3 bases respectively, with 17 bases between them. This CDR3 is built from 16 residues. Germline CDR1 reads SEHNR; CDR2 reads FQNEAQ (reference sequence). Written as DNA, the CDR3 is TGTGCCAGCAGCTTTGTACAGGGTCGCGTTGACACTGAAGCTTTCTTT. Its protein product is CASSFVQGRVDTEAFF.

This chain joins TRBV7-8 and TRBJ2-3; the D is unclear. V gave up 2 bases and J gave up 4 bases, with 16 bases separating them. The CDR3 runs to 16 residues. The V gene's germline CDR1 is SGHVS and CDR2 FQNEAQ. DNA of the CDR3: TGTGCCAGCAGCTTATCCTCATTAGCTACGGCAGATACGCAGTATTTT. It specifies CASSLSSLATADTQYF.

This clone appeared a single time. The V gene is TRBV18, the J gene TRBJ2-1; TRBD1 agrees at 9 bases. CDR1 and CDR2 from the germline V gene are KGHSH and LQKENI. The CDR3 loop spans 13 amino acids. Germline trimming cut 8 bases from V and 6 bases from J; bases unmatched to any gene: 5. CDR3 nucleotide sequence: TGTGCCAGCCGACAGGGGGATGGCAATGAGCAGTTCTTC. Translation: CASRQGDGNEQFF. The complete variable domain, with remaining parts taken from reference TRBV18 and TRBJ2-1, reads NAGVMQNPRHLVRRRGQEARLRCSPMKGHSHVYWYRQLPEEGLKFMVYLQKENIIDESGMPKERFSAEFPKEGPSILRIQQVVRGDSAAYFCASRQGDGNEQFFGPGTRLTVL.

The rearrangement uses TRBV2 and TRBJ2-2; possibly TRBD2 for D (5 bases). CDR1 SNHLY and CDR2 FYNNEI come from the germline V gene. CDR3 length equals 17 residues. Between the trimmed V and J ends, which lost 7 bases and 5 bases, there was a span of 23 bases. CDR3 loop: CASTEDSWTSFTGELFF. In DNA, the CDR3 is TGTGCCAGCACGGAGGACTCGTGGACGTCTTTTACCGGGGAGCTGTTTTTT.

V is TRBV7-9 and J is TRBJ1-3; 7 bases agree with TRBD1. Germline CDR1 is SEHNR and CDR2 is FQNEAQ (reference sequence). This CDR3 contains 16 residues. J gave up 2 bases and V 4 bases, and 8 bases lay outside the gene matches. CDR3 in DNA: TGTGCCAGCAGCTCCCGACAGGGCGGCGCTGGAAACACCATATATTTT. As protein: CASSSRQGGAGNTIYF.

The V gene is TRBV7-2, the J gene TRBJ2-2; TRBD2 matches 9 bases. The trim removed 1 base at V and 6 bases at J, leaving 6 bases unmatched. This CDR3 has 16 residues. Germline-derived CDR1 and CDR2 are SGHTA and FQGNSA. The CDR3: CASSLVGGRASGELFF. The CDR3 nucleotides read TGTGCCAGCAGCTTAGTTGGCGGGAGGGCCTCCGGGGAGCTGTTTTTT. Complete variable domain (other parts from reference TRBV7-2 and TRBJ2-2): GAGVSQSPSNKVTEKGKDVELRCDPISGHTALYWYRQSLGQGLEFLIYFQGNSAPDKSGLPSDRFSAERTGGSVSTLTIQRTQQEDSAVYLCASSLVGGRASGELFFGEGSRLTVL.

CDR3 sequence reads: CASRRQGFEKLFF. The CDR3 DNA sequence: TGTGCCAGCAGGAGACAGGGATTTGAAAAACTGTTTTTT. The chain combines TRBV28 with TRBJ1-4; 7 nucleotides match TRBD1. Germline-derived CDR1 and CDR2 are MDHEN and SYDVKM. This CDR3 has 13 amino acids. After removal of 6 bases from V and 7 bases from J, the junction contained 5 bases not matched to a gene.

The chain has TRBV29-1 and TRBJ2-5; D perhaps matches TRBD1 (5 bases). V lost 4 bases and J 4 bases, leaving 13 bases between the germline ends. Germline values: CDR1 SQVTM, CDR2 ANQGSEA. This CDR3 spans 13 amino acids. The CDR3 sequence: CSVATASPETQYF. DNA for the CDR3: TGCAGCGTTGCGACAGCGTCTCCAGAGACCCAGTACTTC.

The chain combines TRBV4-1 with TRBJ1-3, with D perhaps matching TRBD1 (6 bases). CDR1 MGHRA and CDR2 YSYEKL come from the germline V gene. V was pared by 1 base and J by 8 bases, with 12 bases between. The CDR3 consists of 14 residues. In DNA, the CDR3 is TGCGCCAGCAGCCAAGCAGGGGCCCCGGACACCATATATTTT. This codes for CASSQAGAPDTIYF.

The CDR3 DNA reads as TGTGCCAGCAGCTTACAGGGGAACACTGAAGCTTTCTTT. Its protein is CASSLQGNTEAFF. The chain carries TRBV7-8 and TRBJ1-1, with D perhaps TRBD1 (5 bases). The CDR3 sequence is 13 residues long. Trimming removed 2 bases at V and 1 base at J, with 5 bases between. Germline CDR1 reads SGHVS; CDR2 reads FQNEAQ.

The table lists this clone with a few counts. This sequence joins TRBV9 and TRBJ2-5; 11 positions match TRBD2. This CDR3 is 14 amino acids long. Germline CDR1 SGDLS, CDR2 YYNGEE. The ends lost 2 bases at V and 5 bases at J; junction bases unmatched: 2. CDR3 DNA sequence: TGTGCCAGCAGCGTGGGACTAGCGGCCGAGACCCAGTACTTC. Residues: CASSVGLAAETQYF.

This chain uses TRBV5-1 with TRBJ2-3; 10 nucleotides align to TRBD2. This CDR3 is built from 17 residues. Germline V CDR1 and CDR2: SGHRS, YFSETQ. Trimming took 0 bases from V and 0 from J; bases not matched to a gene: 4. This CDR3 is CASSLALTSGSTDTQYF. DNA of the CDR3: TGCGCCAGCAGCTTGGCCCTGACTAGCGGGAGCACAGATACGCAGTATTTT.

V is TRBV19 and J is TRBJ1-2; a possible D gene is TRBD1 (6 bases). CDR1 is LNHDA and CDR2 is SQIVND in the germline V gene (reference sequence). The V end was cut by 6 bases, the J end by 2 bases, with 16 bases between. The CDR3 contains 15 residues. The CDR3 DNA reads TGTGCCAGTAGACTTAAACAGGGCGCGAACTATGGCTACACCTTC. This codes for CASRLKQGANYGYTF.

Turning to this clone: At the DNA level, this CDR3 is encoded by other sequences in the same sample as well. J is TRBJ2-1 and V is TRBV6-4; D gene unclear. Trimming shortened V by 0 bases and J by 13 bases, and 10 bases separated the two germline ends. CDR1 is MRHNA and CDR2 is SNTAGT in the germline V gene. The CDR3 contains 12 residues. The CDR3 DNA reads as TGTGCCAGCAGTGACTCGGGTCTAGAACAGTTCTTC. Translating gives CASSDSGLEQFF.

This clone has at least ten counts. J is TRBJ2-7 and V is TRBV11-2; 7 bases are shared with TRBD1. CDR3 length: 12 residues. V trimming: 7 bases; J trimming: 4 bases; junction bases outside the gene matches: 4. CDR1 and CDR2 from the germline V gene are SGHAT and FQNNGV. CDR3 sequence: CASKGAPYEQYF. CDR3 DNA sequence: TGTGCCAGCAAGGGGGCCCCTTACGAGCAGTACTTC.

The rearrangement joins TRBV6-2 or TRBV6-3 to TRBJ2-4; D gene uncertain. The CDR3 loop spans 13 amino acids. V lost 0 bases, J lost 5 bases, and 5 bases lay in between. Per the germline V gene, CDR1 is MNHEY and CDR2 is SVGEGT. In DNA form, the CDR3 reads TGTGCCAGCAGTTACTCCGGAGAAAACATTCAGTACTTC. Translation: CASSYSGENIQYF.

V is TRBV9 and J is TRBJ1-1; D remains unclear. Germline V gives CDR1 SGDLS, CDR2 YYNGEE. The CDR3 is made up of 13 amino acids. The ends were cut back, 0 bases at V and 4 bases at J, with 7 bases in the middle. The CDR3 is CASSVATSTEAFF. CDR3 nucleotide sequence: TGTGCCAGCAGCGTAGCTACGAGCACTGAAGCTTTCTTT.

The chain employs TRBV6-1 and TRBJ1-5; the D is unclear. CDR1 is MNHNS, CDR2 SASEGT, per germline. The V gene lost 2 bases and the J gene lost 3 bases, with 17 bases spanning the gap. The CDR3 runs to 17 residues. CDR3 nucleotides: TGTGCCAGCAGTGAACTTCCCCGGGGAGCCATCAATCAGCCCCAGCATTTT. It encodes CASSELPRGAINQPQHF.

The chain combines TRBV30 with TRBJ1-1; 8 bases match TRBD1. The CDR3 is made up of 14 amino acids. From germline, CDR1 is GTSNPN and CDR2 SVGIG (reference sequence). The V segment lost 3 bases and the J segment 6 bases; nucleotides outside the gene matches: 9. The CDR3 DNA reads TGTGCCTGGAGGACCAGGGGGCCGAGCCCTGAAGCTTTCTTT. This encodes CAWRTRGPSPEAFF.

The chain employs TRBV5-1 and TRBJ1-1; no reliable D call. Germline V gene sequence: CDR1 SGHRS, CDR2 YFSETQ. V was clipped by 4 bases and J by 3 bases, with 7 bases between them. The CDR3 totals 12 residues. The CDR3 region has the DNA TGCGCCAGCAGCCACGGGGACACTGAAGCTTTCTTT. Translated: CASSHGDTEAFF.

This chain connects TRBV11-2 to TRBJ2-7, with D perhaps matching TRBD2 (5 bases). The CDR3 has 14 residues. Trimming shortened V by 5 bases and J by 6 bases, and 17 bases separated the two germline ends. Germline loops: CDR1 SGHAT, CDR2 FQNNGV. CDR3 protein: CASSPTGVAIEQYF. The CDR3 DNA reads as TGTGCCAGCAGCCCAACCGGGGTAGCGATCGAGCAGTACTTC.